The clone carrying this T cell receptor (beta chain) was counted at least ten times. These data are taken from a study of neurological immune-mediated disorders. The cDNA was generated through 5'RACE incorporating 10-nucleotide random UMIs. TCRdb re-called the 5' RACE reads through MiXCR, storing one row per CDR3 protein. The table includes about 66,000 distinct CDR3 sequences, 3.4% detected once. The CDR3 consists of 13 residues. The germline V gene encodes CDR1 DFQATT and CDR2 SNEGSKA (reference sequence). Trimming pared 6 bases from V and 5 bases from J, leaving 14 bases between. The chain carries TRBV20-1 and TRBJ1-5; D is possibly TRBD1 (5 bases). The TCR originated in a man in his forties with multiple sclerosis. The sequencing sample was made of PBMCs. The CDR3 coding sequence is TGCAGTGCCATAGACAGCTCTGATCAGCCCCAGCATTTT. This codes for CSAIDSSDQPQHF.